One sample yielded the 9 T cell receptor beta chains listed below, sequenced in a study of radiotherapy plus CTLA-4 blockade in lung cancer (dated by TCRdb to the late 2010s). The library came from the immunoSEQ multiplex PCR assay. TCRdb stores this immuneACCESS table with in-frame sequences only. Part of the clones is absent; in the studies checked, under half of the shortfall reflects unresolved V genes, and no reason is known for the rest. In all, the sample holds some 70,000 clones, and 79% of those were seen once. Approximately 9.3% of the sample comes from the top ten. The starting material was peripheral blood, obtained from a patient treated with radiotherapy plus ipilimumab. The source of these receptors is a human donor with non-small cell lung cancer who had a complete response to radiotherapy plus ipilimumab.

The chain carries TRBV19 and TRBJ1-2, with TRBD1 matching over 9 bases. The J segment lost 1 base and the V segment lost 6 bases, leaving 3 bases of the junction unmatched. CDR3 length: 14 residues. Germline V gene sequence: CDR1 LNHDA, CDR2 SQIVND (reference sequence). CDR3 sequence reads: CASRSGQGNYGYTF. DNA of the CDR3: TGTGCCAGTAGGTCGGGACAGGGTAACTATGGCTACACCTTC.

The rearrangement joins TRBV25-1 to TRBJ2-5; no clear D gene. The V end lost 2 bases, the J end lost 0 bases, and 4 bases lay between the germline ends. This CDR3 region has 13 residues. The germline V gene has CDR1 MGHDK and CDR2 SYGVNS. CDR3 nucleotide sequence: TGTGCCAGCAGTGAAGGGTACCAAGAGACCCAGTACTTC. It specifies CASSEGYQETQYF.

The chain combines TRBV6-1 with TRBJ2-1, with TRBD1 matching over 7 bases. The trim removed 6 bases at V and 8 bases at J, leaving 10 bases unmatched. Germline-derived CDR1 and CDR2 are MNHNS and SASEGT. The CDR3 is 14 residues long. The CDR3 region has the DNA TGTGCCAGCAGCCAGGGGGTAGTGAATCATGAGCAGTTCTTC. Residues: CASSQGVVNHEQFF.

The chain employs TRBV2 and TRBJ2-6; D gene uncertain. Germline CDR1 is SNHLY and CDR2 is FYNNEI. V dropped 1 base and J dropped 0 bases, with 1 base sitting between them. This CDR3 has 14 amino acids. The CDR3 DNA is TGTGCCAGCAGTGAAGACTCTGGGGCCAACGTCCTGACTTTC. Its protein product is CASSEDSGANVLTF.

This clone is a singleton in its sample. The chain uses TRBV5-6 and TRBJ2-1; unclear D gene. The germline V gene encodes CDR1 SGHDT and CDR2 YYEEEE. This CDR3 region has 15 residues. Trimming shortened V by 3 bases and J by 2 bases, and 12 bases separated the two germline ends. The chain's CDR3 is CASSYAGLTYNEQFF. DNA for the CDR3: TGTGCCAGCAGCTACGCCGGCCTTACCTACAATGAGCAGTTCTTC.

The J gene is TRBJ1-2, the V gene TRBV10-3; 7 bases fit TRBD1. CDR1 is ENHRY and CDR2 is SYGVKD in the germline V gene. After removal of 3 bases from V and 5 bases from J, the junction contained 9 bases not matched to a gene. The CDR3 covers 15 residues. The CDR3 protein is CAISEGQDRIYGYTF. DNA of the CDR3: TGTGCCATCAGTGAAGGACAGGACAGAATTTATGGCTACACCTTC.

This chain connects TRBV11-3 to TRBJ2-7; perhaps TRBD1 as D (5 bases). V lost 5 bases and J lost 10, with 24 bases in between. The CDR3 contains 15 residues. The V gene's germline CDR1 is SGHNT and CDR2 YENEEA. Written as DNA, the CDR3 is TGTGCCAGCAGCCAGAGGCAGGGTAGAATGGTTACCCAGTACTTC. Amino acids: CASSQRQGRMVTQYF.

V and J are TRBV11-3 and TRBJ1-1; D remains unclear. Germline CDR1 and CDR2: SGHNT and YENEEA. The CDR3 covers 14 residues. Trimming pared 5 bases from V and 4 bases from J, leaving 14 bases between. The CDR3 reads CASSLGPGSTEAFF. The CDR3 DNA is TGTGCCAGCAGCCTCGGACCGGGGAGCACTGAAGCTTTCTTT.

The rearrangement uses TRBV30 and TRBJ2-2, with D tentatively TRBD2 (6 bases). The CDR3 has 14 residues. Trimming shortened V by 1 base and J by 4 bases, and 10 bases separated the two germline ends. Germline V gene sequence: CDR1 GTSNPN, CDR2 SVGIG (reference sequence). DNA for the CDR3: TGTGCCTGGAGTGGACTAGTAGTCACCGGGGAGCTGTTTTTT. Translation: CAWSGLVVTGELFF.